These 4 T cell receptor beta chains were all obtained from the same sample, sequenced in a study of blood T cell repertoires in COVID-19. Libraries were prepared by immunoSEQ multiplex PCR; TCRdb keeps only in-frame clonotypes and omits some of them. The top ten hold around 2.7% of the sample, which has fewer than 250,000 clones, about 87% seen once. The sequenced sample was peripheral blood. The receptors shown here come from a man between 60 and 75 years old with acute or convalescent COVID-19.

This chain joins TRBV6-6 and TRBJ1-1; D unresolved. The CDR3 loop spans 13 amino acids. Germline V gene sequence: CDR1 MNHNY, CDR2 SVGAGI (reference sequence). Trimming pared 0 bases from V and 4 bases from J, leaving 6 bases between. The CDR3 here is CASSYSSPTEAFF. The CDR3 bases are TGTGCCAGCAGTTACTCGAGTCCCACTGAAGCTTTCTTT.

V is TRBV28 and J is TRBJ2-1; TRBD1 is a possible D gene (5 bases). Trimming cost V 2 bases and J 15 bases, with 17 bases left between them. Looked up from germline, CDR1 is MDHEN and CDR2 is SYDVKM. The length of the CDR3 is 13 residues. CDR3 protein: CASSLQGRPHLFF. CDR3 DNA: TGTGCCAGCAGTTTACAGGGTCGCCCTCATTTGTTCTTC.

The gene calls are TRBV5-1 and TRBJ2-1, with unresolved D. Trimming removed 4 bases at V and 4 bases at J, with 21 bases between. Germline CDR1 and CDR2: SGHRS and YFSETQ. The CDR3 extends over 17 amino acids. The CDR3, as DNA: TGCGCCAGCAGCCCGGCCCTCCGGCGAAAGACTTACAATGAGCAGTTCTTC. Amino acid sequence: CASSPALRRKTYNEQFF. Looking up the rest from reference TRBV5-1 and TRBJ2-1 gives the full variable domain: KAGVTQTPRYLIKTRGQQVTLSCSPISGHRSVSWYQQTPGQGLQFLFEYFSETQRNKGNFPGRFSGRQFSNSRSEMNVSTLELGDSALYLCASSPALRRKTYNEQFFGPGTRLTVL.

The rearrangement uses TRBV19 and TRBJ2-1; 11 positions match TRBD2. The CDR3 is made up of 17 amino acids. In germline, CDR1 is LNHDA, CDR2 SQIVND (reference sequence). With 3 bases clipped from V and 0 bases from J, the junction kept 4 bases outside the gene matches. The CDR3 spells CASSILAGGASYNEQFF. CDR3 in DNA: TGTGCCAGTAGTATCCTAGCGGGGGGCGCCTCCTACAATGAGCAGTTCTTC.